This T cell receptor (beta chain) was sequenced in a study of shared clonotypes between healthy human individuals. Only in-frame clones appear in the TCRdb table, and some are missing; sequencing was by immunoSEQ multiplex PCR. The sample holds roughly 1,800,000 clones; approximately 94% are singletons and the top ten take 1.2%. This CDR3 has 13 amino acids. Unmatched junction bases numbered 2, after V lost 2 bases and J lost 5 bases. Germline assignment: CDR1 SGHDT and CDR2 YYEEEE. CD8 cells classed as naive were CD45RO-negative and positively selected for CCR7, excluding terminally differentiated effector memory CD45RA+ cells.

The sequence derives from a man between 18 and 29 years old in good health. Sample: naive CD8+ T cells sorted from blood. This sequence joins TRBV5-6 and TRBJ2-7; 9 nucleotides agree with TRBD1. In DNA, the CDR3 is TGTGCCAGCAGCTTAACAGGGGGCCACGAGCAGTACTTC. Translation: CASSLTGGHEQYF.